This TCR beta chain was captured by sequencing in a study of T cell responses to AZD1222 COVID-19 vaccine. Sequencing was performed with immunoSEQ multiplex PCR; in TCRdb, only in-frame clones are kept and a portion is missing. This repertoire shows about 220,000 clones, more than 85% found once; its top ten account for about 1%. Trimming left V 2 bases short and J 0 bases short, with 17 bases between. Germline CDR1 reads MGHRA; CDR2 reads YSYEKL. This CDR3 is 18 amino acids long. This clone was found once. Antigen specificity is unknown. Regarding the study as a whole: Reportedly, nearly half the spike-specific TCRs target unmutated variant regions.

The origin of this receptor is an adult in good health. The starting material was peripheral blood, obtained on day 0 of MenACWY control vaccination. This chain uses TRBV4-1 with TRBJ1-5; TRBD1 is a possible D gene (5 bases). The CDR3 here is CASSQSRDQPRSNQPQHF. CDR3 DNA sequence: TGCGCCAGCAGCCAATCTAGGGACCAACCCCGTAGCAATCAGCCCCAGCATTTT.